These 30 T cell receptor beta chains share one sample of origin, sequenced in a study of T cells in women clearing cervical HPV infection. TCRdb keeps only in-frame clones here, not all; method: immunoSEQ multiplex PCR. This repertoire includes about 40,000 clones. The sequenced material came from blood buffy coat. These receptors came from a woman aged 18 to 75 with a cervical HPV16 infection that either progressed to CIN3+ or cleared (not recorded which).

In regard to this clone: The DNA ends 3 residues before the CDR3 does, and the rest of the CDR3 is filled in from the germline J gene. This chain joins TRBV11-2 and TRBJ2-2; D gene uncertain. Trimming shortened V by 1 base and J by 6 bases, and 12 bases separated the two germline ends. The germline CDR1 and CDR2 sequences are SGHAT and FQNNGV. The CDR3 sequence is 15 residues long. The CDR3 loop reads CASSLVVSNAGELFF. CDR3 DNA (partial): TGTGCCAGCAGCTTAGTCGTTAGCAACGCCGGGGAG.

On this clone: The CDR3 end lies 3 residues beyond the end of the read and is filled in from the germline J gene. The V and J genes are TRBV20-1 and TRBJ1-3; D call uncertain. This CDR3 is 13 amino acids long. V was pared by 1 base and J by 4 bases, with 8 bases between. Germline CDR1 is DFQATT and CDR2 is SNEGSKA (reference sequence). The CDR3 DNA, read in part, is TGCAGTGCTAGAGTCCCCGGGGGAAACACC. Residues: CSARVPGGNT. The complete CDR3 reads CSARVPGGNTIYF.

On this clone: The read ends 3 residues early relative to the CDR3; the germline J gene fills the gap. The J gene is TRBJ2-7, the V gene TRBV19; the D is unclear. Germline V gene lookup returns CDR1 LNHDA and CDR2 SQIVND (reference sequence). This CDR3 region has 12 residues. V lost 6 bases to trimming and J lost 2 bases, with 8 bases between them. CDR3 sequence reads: CASSRTTYEQYF. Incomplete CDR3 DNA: TGTGCCAGTAGCCGCACAACCTACGAG.

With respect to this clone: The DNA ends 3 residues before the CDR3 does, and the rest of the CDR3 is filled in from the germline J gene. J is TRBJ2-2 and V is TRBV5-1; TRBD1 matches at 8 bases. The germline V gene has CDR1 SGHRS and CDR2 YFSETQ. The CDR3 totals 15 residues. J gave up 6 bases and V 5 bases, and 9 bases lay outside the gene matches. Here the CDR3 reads CASSQGAKDSGELFF. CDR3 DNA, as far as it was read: TGCGCCAGCAGTCAGGGGGCGAAAGACTCCGGGGAG.

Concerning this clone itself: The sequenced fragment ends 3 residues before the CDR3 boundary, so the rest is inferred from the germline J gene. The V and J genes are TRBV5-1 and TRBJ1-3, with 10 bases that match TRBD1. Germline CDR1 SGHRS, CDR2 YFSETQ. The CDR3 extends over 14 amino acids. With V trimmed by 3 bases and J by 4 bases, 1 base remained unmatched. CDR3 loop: CASSSGQGGNTIYF. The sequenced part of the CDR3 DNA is TGCGCCAGCAGCTCGGGACAGGGGGGAAACACC.

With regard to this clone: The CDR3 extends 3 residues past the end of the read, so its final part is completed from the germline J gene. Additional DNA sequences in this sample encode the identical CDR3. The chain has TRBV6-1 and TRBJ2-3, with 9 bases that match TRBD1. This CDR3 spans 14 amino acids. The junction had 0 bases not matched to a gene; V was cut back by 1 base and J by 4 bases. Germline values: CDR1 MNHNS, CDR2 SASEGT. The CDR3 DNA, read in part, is TGTGCCAGCAGTGAAGGACAGGGGGCAGATACG. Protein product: CASSEGQGADT. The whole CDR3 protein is CASSEGQGADTQYF.

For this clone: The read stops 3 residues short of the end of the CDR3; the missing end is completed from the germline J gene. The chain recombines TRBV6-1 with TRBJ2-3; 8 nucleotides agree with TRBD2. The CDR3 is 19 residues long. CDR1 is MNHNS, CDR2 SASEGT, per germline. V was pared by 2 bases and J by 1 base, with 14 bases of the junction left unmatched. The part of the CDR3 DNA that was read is TGTGCCAGCAGTGAACAGGCCCTAGCGGGTTTTGCGGGCACAGATACG. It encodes CASSEQALAGFAGTDT. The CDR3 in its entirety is CASSEQALAGFAGTDTQYF.

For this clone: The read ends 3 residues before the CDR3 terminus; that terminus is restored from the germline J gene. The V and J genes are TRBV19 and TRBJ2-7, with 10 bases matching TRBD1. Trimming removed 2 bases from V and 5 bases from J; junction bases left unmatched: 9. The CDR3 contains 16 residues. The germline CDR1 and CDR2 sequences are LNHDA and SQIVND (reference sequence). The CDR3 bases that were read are TGTGCCAGTAGTATAAGGCCCGGGACAGGGGTCGACGAG. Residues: CASSIRPGTGVDE. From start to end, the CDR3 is CASSIRPGTGVDEQYF.

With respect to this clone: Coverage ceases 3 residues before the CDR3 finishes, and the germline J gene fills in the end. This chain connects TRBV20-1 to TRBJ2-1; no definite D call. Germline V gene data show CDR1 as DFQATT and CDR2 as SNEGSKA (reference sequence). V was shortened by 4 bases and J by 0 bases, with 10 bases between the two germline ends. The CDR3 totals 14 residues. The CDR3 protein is CSAITVSSYNEQFF. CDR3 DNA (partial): TGCAGTGCTATTACGGTTAGCTCCTACAATGAG.

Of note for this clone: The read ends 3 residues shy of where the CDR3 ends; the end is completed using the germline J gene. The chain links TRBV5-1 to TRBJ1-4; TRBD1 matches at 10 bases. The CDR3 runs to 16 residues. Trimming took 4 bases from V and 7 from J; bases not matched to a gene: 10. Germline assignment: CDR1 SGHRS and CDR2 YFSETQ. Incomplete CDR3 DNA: TGCGCCAGCAGCCCCCGAATAGGGGACAGGGGTGAAAAA. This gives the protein CASSPRIGDRGEK. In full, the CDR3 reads CASSPRIGDRGEKLFF.

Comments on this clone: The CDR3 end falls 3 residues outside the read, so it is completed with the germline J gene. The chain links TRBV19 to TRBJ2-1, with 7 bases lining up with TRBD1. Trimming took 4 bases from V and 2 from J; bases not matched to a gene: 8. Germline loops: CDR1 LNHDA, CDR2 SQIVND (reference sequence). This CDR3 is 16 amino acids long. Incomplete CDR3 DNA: TGTGCCAGTAGTAAGCCTCGGGACAGAACCTACAATGAG. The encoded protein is CASSKPRDRTYNE. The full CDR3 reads CASSKPRDRTYNEQFF.

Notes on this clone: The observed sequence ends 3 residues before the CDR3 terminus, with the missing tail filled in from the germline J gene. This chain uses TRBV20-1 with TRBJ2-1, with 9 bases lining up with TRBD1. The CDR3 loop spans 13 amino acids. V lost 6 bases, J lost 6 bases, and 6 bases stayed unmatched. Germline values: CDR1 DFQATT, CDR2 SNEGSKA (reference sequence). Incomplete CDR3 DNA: TGCAGTGCACCGGGACAGGGAGTCAATGAG. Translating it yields CSAPGQGVNE. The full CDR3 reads CSAPGQGVNEQFF.

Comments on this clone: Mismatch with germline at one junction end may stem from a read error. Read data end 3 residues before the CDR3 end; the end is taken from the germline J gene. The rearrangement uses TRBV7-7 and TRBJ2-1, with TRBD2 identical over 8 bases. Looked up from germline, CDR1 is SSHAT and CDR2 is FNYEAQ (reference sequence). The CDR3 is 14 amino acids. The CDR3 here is CASSLDGGANEQFF. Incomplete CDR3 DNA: TGTGCTAGCAGCTTAGACGGGGGGGCCAATGAG.

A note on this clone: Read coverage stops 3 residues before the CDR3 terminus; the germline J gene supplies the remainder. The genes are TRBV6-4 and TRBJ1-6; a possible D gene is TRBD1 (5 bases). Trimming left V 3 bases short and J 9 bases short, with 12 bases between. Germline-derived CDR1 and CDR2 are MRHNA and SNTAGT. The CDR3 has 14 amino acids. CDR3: CASSEGLRISPLHF. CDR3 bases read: TGTGCCAGCAGTGAGGGACTGAGAATTTCACCC.

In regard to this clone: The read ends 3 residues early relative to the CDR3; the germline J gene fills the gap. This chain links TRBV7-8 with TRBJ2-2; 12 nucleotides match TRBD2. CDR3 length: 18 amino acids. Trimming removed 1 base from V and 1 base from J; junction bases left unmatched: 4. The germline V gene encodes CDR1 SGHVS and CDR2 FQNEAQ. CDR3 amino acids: CASSLGLAGDVNTGELFF. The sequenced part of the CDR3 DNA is TGTGCCAGCAGCTTAGGACTAGCGGGGGACGTGAACACCGGGGAG.

CDR3 bases read: TGCGCCAGCAGTCCCCTAGGGGGTTTATCGAAAGATACG. It encodes CASSPLGGLSKDT. The complete CDR3 sequence is CASSPLGGLSKDTQYF. The chain carries TRBV10-1 and TRBJ2-3, with D possibly TRBD1 on 6 matching bases. The CDR3 end is not reached by the read, which stops 3 residues before it; the germline J gene fills it in. This CDR3 has 16 amino acids. Germline loops: CDR1 WNHNN, CDR2 SYGVQD (reference sequence). Trimming removed 5 bases at V and 5 bases at J, with 20 bases between.

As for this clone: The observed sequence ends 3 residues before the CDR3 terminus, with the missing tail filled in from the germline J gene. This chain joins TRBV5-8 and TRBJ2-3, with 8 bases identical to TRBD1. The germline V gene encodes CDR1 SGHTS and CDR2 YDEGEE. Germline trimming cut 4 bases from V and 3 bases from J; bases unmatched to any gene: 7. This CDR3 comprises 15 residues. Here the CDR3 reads CASSHYGQGTDTQYF. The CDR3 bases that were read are TGTGCCAGCAGCCATTATGGACAGGGAACAGATACG.

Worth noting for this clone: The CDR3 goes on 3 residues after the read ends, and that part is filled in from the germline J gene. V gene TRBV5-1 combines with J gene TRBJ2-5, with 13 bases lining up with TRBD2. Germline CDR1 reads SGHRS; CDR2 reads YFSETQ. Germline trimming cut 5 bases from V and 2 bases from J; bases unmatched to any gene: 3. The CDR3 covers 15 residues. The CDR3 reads CASRPGLAGQETQYF. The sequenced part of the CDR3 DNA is TGCGCCAGCAGGCCGGGACTAGCGGGACAAGAGACC. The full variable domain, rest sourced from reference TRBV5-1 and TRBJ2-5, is KAGVTQTPRYLIKTRGQQVTLSCSPISGHRSVSWYQQTPGQGLQFLFEYFSETQRNKGNFPGRFSGRQFSNSRSEMNVSTLELGDSALYLCASRPGLAGQETQYFGPGTRLLVL.

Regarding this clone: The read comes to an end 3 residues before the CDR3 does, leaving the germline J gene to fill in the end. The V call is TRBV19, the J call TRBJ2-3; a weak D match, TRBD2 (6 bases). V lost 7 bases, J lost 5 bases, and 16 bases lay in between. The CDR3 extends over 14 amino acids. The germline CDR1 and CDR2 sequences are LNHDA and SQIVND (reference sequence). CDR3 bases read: TGTGCCAGTACGGGCGGGGCCTCCGGAGATACG. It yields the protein CASTGGASGDT. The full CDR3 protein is CASTGGASGDTQYF. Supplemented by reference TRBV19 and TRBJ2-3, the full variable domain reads DGGITQSPKYLFRKEGQNVTLSCEQNLNHDAMYWYRQDPGQGLRLIYYSQIVNDFQKGDIAEGYSVSREKKESFPLTVTSAQKNPTAFYLCASTGGASGDTQYFGPGTRLTVL.

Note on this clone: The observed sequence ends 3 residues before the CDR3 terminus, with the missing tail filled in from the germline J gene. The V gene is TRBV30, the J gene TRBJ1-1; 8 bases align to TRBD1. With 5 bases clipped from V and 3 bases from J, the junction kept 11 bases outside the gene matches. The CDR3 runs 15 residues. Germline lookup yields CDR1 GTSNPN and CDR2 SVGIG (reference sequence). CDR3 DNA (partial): TGTGCCTGGGGTGGACAGGGTCATTGGGACACTGAA. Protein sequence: CAWGGQGHWDTE. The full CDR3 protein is CAWGGQGHWDTEAFF.

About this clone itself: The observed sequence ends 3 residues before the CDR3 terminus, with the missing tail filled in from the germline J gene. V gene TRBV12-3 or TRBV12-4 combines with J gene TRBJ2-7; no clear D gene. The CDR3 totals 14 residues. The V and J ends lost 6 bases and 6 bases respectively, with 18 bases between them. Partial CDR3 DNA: TGTGCCAGCAGCTACTCCCCTACTATGTCCGAG. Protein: CASSYSPTMSE. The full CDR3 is CASSYSPTMSEQYF.

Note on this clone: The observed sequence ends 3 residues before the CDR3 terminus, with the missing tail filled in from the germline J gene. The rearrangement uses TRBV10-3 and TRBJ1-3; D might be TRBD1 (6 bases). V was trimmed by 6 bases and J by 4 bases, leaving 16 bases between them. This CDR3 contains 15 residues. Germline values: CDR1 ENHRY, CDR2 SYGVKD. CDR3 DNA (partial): TGTGCCATCAGACAGAGGACAGTGGACGGAAACACC. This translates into CAIRQRTVDGNT. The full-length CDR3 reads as CAIRQRTVDGNTIYF.

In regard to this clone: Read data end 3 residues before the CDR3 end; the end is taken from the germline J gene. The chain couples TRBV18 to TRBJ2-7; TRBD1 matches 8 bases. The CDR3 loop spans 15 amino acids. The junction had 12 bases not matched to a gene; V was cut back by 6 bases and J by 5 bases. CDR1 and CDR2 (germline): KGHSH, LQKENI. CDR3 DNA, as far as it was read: TGTGCCAGCTCTCGGGCGACAGGGGTTAGCGACGAG. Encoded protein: CASSRATGVSDE. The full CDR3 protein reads CASSRATGVSDEQYF.

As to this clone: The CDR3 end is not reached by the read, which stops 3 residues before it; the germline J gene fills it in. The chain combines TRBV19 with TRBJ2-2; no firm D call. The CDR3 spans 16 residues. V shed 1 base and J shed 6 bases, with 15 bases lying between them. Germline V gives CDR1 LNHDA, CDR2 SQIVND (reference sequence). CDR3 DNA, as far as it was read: TGTGCCAGTAGTATAGGGTCGCAGGTTGCCGCCGGGGAG. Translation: CASSIGSQVAAGE. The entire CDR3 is CASSIGSQVAAGELFF.

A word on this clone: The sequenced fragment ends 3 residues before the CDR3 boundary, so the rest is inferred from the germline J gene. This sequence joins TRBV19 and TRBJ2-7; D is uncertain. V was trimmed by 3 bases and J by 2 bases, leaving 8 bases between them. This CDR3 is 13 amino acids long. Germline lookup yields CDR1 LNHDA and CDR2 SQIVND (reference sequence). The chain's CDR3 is CASSIRVTYEQYF. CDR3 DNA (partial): TGTGCCAGTAGTATCCGCGTAACCTACGAG.

CDR3 DNA (partial): TGTGCCAGCAGCTCGGGGACTTACTCCTACAATGAG. It specifies CASSSGTYSYNE. The CDR3 in full is CASSSGTYSYNEQFF. This rearrangement joins TRBV11-2 to TRBJ2-1; D is perhaps TRBD2 (6 bases). Coverage ceases 3 residues before the CDR3 finishes, and the germline J gene fills in the end. The length of the CDR3 is 15 residues. The germline CDR1 and CDR2 sequences are SGHAT and FQNNGV. V was cut by 4 bases and J by 0 bases, with 10 bases left in between.

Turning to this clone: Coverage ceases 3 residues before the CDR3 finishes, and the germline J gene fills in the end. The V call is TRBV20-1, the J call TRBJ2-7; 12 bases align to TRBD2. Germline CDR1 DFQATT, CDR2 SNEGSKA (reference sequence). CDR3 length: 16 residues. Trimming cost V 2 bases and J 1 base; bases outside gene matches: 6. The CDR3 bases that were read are TGCAGTGCTAGAATTCTAGCGGGGGGGCCATCCTACGAG. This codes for CSARILAGGPSYE. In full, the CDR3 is CSARILAGGPSYEQYF.

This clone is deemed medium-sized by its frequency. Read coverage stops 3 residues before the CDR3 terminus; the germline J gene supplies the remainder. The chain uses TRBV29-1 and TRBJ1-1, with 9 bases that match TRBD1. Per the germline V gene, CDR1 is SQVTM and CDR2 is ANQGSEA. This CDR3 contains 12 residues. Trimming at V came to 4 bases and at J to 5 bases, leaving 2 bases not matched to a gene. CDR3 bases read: TGCAGCGTTGGACAGGGGGAAACTGAA. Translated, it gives CSVGQGETE. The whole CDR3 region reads CSVGQGETEAFF.

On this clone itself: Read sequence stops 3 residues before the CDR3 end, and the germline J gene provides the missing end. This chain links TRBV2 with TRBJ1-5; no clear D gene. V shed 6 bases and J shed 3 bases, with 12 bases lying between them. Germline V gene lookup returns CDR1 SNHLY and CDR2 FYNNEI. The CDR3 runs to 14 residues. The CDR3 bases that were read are TGTGCCAGCAGCATCACACCAGACAATCAGCCC. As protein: CASSITPDNQP. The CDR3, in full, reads CASSITPDNQPQHF.

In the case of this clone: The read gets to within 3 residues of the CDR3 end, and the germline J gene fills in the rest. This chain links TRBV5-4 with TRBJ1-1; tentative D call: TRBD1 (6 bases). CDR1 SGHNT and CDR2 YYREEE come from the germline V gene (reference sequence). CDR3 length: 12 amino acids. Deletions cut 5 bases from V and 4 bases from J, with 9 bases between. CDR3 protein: CASSWDTTEAFF. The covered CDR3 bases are TGTGCCAGCAGTTGGGACACCACTGAA.